This section outlines one T cell receptor beta chain sequence together with its context. Its antigen is currently unknown. Additional DNA sequences in this sample encode the identical CDR3. The PCR employed 60 Vbeta primers together with 13 Jbeta primers. This table comes from immunoSEQ multiplex PCR, and its TCRdb copy is limited to in-frame clones, with some not included. The data show under 200,000 clones, around 83% seen once. Looked up from germline, CDR1 is MNHEY and CDR2 is SMNVEV (reference sequence). This CDR3 contains 13 residues. The V gene lost 3 bases and the J gene lost 2 bases, with 8 bases spanning the gap. The data originate from a study of cytomegalovirus exposure and HLA in healthy donors. At sampling all donors were nominally healthy, likely with unrecorded immune exposures. Whole-study results and caveats: Researchers reported in a later analysis that common viral pathogens appeared linked to several top clusters. Segments of the TCR beta V type were, in most cases, productive about 90% or about 30% of the time in an earlier analysis.

The chain uses TRBV27 and TRBJ2-7, with D maybe TRBD2 (6 bases). This sequence was found in a young woman in good health and CMV-seronegative. Sequenced: PBMCs. CDR3 sequence: CASSFRGTYEQYF. As DNA, the CDR3 is TGTGCCAGCAGTTTTCGGGGGACCTACGAGCAGTACTTC.